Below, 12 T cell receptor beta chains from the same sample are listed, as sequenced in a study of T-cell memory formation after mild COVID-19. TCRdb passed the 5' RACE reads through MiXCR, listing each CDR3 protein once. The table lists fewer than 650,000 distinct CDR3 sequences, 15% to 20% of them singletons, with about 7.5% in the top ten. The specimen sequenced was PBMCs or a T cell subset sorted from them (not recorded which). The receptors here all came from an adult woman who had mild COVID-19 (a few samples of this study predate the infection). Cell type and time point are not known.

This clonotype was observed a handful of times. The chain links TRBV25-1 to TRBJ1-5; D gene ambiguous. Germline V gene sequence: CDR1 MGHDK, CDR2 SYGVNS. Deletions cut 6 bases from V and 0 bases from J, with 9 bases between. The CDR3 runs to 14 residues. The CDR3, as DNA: TGTGCCAGCAGCGCTTTCTATAGCAATCAGCCCCAGCATTTT. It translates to CASSAFYSNQPQHF.

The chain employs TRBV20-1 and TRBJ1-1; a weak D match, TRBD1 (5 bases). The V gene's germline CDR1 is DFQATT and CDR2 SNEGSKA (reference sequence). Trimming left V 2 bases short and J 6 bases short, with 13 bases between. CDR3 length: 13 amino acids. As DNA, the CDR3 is TGCAGTGCTAGACACAGGATTCAGCCTGAAGCTTTCTTT. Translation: CSARHRIQPEAFF.

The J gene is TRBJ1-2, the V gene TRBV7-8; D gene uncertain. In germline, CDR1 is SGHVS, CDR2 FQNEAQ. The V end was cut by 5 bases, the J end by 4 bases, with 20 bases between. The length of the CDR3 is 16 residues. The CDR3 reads CASSPRTSGGVYGYTF. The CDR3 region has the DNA TGTGCCAGCAGCCCCCGGACTTCTGGCGGGGTCTATGGCTACACCTTC. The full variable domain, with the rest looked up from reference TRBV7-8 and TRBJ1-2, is GAGVSQSPRYKVAKRGQDVALRCDPISGHVSLFWYQQALGQGPEFLTYFQNEAQLDKSGLPSDRFFAERPEGSVSTLKIQRTQQEDSAVYLCASSPRTSGGVYGYTFGSGTRLTVV.

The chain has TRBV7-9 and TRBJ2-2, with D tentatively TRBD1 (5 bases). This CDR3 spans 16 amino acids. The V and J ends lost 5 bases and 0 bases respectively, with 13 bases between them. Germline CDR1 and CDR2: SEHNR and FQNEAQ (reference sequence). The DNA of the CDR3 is TGTGCCAGCAGCCAGCAGGGAAGAGCGAACACCGGGGAGCTGTTTTTT. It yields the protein CASSQQGRANTGELFF.

In DNA, the CDR3 is TGCAGTGCTAGATTACCGCCCGAGACCCAGTACTTC. It encodes CSARLPPETQYF. The chain uses TRBV20-1 and TRBJ2-5, with no clear D. V shed 2 bases and J shed 5 bases, with 9 bases lying between them. This CDR3 contains 12 residues. Germline V CDR1 and CDR2: DFQATT, SNEGSKA (reference sequence).

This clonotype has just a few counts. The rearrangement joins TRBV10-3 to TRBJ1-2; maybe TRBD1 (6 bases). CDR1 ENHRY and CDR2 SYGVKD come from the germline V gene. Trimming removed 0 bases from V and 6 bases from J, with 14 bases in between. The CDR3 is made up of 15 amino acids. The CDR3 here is CAISESEGGRDGYTF. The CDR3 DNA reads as TGTGCCATCAGTGAGTCGGAGGGGGGCCGCGATGGCTACACCTTC.

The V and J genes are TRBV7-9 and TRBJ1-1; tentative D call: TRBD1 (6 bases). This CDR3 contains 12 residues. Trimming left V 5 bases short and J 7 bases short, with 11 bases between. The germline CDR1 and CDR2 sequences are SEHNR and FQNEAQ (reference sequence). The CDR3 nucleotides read TGTGCCAGCAGCGCCCAGGGGAGTGAAGCTTTCTTT. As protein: CASSAQGSEAFF.

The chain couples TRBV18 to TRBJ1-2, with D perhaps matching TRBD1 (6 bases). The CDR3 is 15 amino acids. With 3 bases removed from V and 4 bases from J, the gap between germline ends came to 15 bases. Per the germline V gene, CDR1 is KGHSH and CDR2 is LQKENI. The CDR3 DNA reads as TGTGCCAGCTCACCGACGCTAGGACAGATCTATGGCTACACCTTC. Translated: CASSPTLGQIYGYTF.

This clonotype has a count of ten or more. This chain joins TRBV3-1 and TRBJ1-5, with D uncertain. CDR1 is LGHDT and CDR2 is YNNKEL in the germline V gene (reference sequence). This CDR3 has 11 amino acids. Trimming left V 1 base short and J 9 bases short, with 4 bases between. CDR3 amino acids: CASSQGGPQHF. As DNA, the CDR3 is TGTGCCAGCAGCCAAGGTGGGCCCCAGCATTTT.

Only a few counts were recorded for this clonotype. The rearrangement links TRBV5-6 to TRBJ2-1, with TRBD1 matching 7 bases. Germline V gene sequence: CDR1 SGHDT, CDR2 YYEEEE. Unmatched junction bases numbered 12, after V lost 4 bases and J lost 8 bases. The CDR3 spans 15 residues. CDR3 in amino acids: CASSIGQAVGDEQFF. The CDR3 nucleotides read TGTGCCAGCAGCATCGGACAGGCCGTGGGTGATGAGCAGTTCTTC.

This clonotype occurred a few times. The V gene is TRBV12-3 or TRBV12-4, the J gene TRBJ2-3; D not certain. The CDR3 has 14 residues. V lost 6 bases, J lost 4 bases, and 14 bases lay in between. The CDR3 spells CASSLTQLPDTQYF. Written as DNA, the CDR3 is TGTGCCAGCAGCCTCACGCAACTACCAGATACGCAGTATTTT.

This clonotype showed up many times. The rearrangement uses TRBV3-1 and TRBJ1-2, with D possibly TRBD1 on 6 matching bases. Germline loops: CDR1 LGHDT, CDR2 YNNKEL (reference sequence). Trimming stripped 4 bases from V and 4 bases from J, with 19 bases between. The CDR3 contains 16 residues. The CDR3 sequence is CASSRTAHAGSYGYTF. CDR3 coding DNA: TGTGCCAGCAGCCGGACAGCCCATGCGGGATCCTATGGCTACACCTTC.